What follows describes a single T cell receptor (beta chain). The sample belongs to a study of shared clonotypes between healthy human individuals. Background on the study: Each donor contributed plates that comprised three CD4 naive, three CD4 memory, two CD8 naive and one CD8 memory.

TCRdb's table, derived via immunoSEQ multiplex PCR, lists solely in-frame clones and lacks some. The repertoire includes fewer than 2.5 million clones, approximately 93% of them detected once, and 0.36% sits in the top ten. Germline lookup yields CDR1 SGHTA and CDR2 FQGNSA. The CDR3 extends over 15 amino acids. V gave up 4 bases and J gave up 3 bases, with 15 bases separating them. The receptor's source is a man aged 18-30 years in good health. Some clones in this sample may be carry-over from other donors' samples. What was sequenced was naive CD4+ T cells from PBMCs. Subset indicated: CD45RA+ positively selected. The chain combines TRBV7-2 with TRBJ1-2; D possibly corresponds to TRBD1 (5 bases). The CDR3 region is CASSSPRRDYYGYTF. The DNA of the CDR3 is TGTGCCAGCAGCTCACCCAGGAGGGACTACTATGGCTACACCTTC.